The rows below give T cell receptor beta chains drawn from one sample of a study of blood T cell repertoires in COVID-19. TCRdb's copy holds only in-frame clones and misses some; the assay was immunoSEQ multiplex PCR. The table has about 200,000 clones, 94% seen once. The sequenced sample was peripheral blood. Source of these receptors: a man aged 30 to 45 with COVID-19, enrolled during active disease. The CDR3 runs from the conserved cysteine through the conserved F or W. A D gene is named only where the DNA matches it firmly. Only part of the rows carry a size: once, few, many, or a class if the clone is expanded.

J | V | size | D | CDR3 | DNA
TRBJ1-1 | TRBV3-1/TRBV3-2 | . | . | CASSHQRPVGAFF | TGTGCCAGCAGCCATCAGAGACCTGTGGGCGCTTTCTTT
TRBJ1-1 | TRBV3-1/TRBV3-2 | . | . | CASSQGAHGRSF | TGTGCCAGCAGCCAAGGGGCCCATGGGAGAAGCTTT
TRBJ2-5 | TRBV29-1 | . | TRBD1 | CSQRRDRVQETQYF | TGCAGCCAGAGACGGGACAGGGTTCAAGAGACCCAGTACTTC
TRBJ2-5 | TRBV3-1/TRBV3-2 | . | TRBD1 | CASSQSKRGTEHQETQYF | TGTGCCAGCAGCCAAAGTAAGCGAGGGACAGAGCACCAAGAGACCCAGTACTTC
TRBJ1-2 | TRBV5-1 | . | . | CASSLEGGKTF | TGCGCCAGCAGCTTGGAAGGGGGAAAGACCTTC
TRBJ2-2 | TRBV4-1 | . | . | CASDRGNGIGGELFF | TGCGCCAGCGACCGAGGGAATGGTATAGGCGGGGAGCTGTTTTTT
TRBJ2-3 | TRBV12-1 | . | . | CASSSWDRDQRGDSTDTQYF | TGTGCCAGCAGCTCCTGGGACAGGGACCAGCGGGGGGATAGCACAGATACGCAGTATTTT
TRBJ2-5 | TRBV2 | . | TRBD2 | CASSRGTMQETQYF | TGTGCCAGCAGCCGAGGGACTATGCAAGAGACCCAGTACTTC
TRBJ1-1 | TRBV29-1 | . | . | CSVAGVMNTEAFF | TGCAGCGTCGCAGGGGTTATGAACACTGAAGCTTTCTTT
TRBJ2-7 | TRBV6-5 | . | . | CASSIDRPLTYEQYF | TGTGCCAGCAGTATCGACAGGCCGCTCACTTACGAGCAGTACTTC
TRBJ1-5 | TRBV19 | once | TRBD1 | CASTGTGGGQPQHF | TGTGCCAGTACTGGGACAGGGGGAGGTCAGCCCCAGCATTTT
TRBJ1-5 | TRBV10-3 | . | TRBD1 | CAISDRQGDNQPQHF | TGTGCCATCAGTGATCGACAGGGGGACAATCAGCCCCAGCATTTT
TRBJ2-2 | TRBV13 | . | TRBD1 | CASSPGTGGIGELFF | TGTGCCAGCAGTCCCGGGACAGGGGGCATCGGGGAGCTGTTTTTT
TRBJ2-3 | TRBV5-1 | . | TRBD1 | CASSAGGHTDTQYF | TGCGCCAGCAGCGCAGGGGGTCACACAGATACGCAGTATTTT
TRBJ1-4 | TRBV4-1 | . | TRBD1 | CASSQVQGNEKLFF | TGCGCCAGCAGCCAAGTACAGGGGAATGAAAAACTGTTTTTT
TRBJ2-7 | TRBV10-3 | . | TRBD1 | CAISEAGQGVHEQYF | TGTGCCATCAGTGAGGCGGGACAGGGGGTCCACGAGCAGTACTTC
TRBJ1-6 | TRBV12-3/TRBV12-4 | . | . | CASRWEGGSPLHF | TGTGCCAGCAGATGGGAGGGAGGCTCACCCCTCCACTTT
TRBJ2-5 | TRBV2 | . | . | CASLVRETQYF | TGTGCCAGCCTTGTACGGGAGACCCAGTACTTC
TRBJ1-1 | TRBV19 | . | TRBD1 | CASNGQGRPGTEAFF | TGTGCCAGTAACGGACAGGGGCGCCCCGGAACTGAAGCTTTCTTT
TRBJ1-4 | TRBV5-1 | once | TRBD1 | CASSASTGSNEKLFF | TGCGCCAGCAGCGCTTCGACAGGGTCTAATGAAAAACTGTTTTTT
TRBJ2-2 | TRBV11-2 | . | TRBD2 | CASSPGTSGGYTGELFF | TGTGCCAGCAGCCCGGGGACTAGCGGGGGTTACACCGGGGAGCTGTTTTTT
TRBJ2-7 | TRBV9 | . | . | CASSVEGGAYEQYF | TGTGCCAGCAGCGTAGAGGGGGGGGCCTACGAGCAGTACTTC
TRBJ1-3 | TRBV3-1/TRBV3-2 | . | . | CASSQDYLSGNTIYF | TGTGCCAGCAGCCAAGATTATCTTTCTGGAAACACCATATATTTT
TRBJ2-5 | TRBV10-3 | once | . | CAISDRLQETQYF | TGTGCCATCAGTGACAGACTACAAGAGACCCAGTACTTC
TRBJ2-3 | TRBV7-9 | . | TRBD1 | CASSLATGGYTDTQYF | TGTGCCAGCAGCTTAGCTACAGGGGGATACACAGATACGCAGTATTTT
TRBJ1-5 | TRBV2 | . | . | CASSPDSNQPQHF | TGTGCCAGCTCCCCAGATAGCAATCAGCCCCAGCATTTT
TRBJ1-5 | TRBV6-1 | . | TRBD1 | CASSEDRGRQPQHF | TGTGCCAGCAGTGAAGACAGGGGTCGACAGCCCCAGCATTTT
TRBJ1-1 | TRBV4-1 | . | TRBD1 | CASSGQGLWAFF | TGCGCCAGCTCAGGACAGGGGCTATGGGCTTTCTTT
TRBJ2-3 | TRBV19 | . | . | CASSLSTDTQYF | TGTGCCAGTAGTCTAAGCACAGATACGCAGTATTTT
TRBJ2-3 | TRBV5-1 | . | TRBD2 | CASSFSGGAPPDTQYF | TGCGCCAGCAGCTTTAGCGGGGGGGCCCCCCCAGATACGCAGTATTTT
TRBJ2-3 | TRBV2 | . | TRBD2 | CASTETGGATNTQYF | TGTGCCAGCACCGAAACCGGGGGGGCGACCAATACGCAGTATTTT
TRBJ1-5 | TRBV19 | . | TRBD1 | CASSPRTGSEGQPQHF | TGTGCCAGTAGTCCCAGGACAGGTTCGGAGGGTCAGCCCCAGCATTTT
TRBJ1-1 | TRBV19 | . | . | CASSMGGAEAFF | TGTGCCAGTAGTATGGGAGGGGCTGAAGCTTTCTTT
TRBJ2-7 | TRBV27 | . | TRBD2 | CASSLVLAGGDFYF | TGTGCCAGCAGTTTGGTGCTAGCGGGGGGCGATTTCTACTTC
TRBJ1-1 | TRBV19 | . | . | CASSPRGPRTEAFF | TGTGCCAGTAGCCCCAGAGGTCCGAGGACTGAAGCTTTCTTT
TRBJ1-1 | TRBV2 | . | . | CASSPSTPKAFF | TGTGCCAGCAGCCCGAGCACCCCCAAAGCTTTCTTT
TRBJ2-2 | TRBV24-1 | . | TRBD1 | CATSSGTGVTGELFF | TGTGCCACCAGCTCAGGGACAGGGGTGACCGGGGAGCTGTTTTTT
TRBJ2-1 | TRBV9 | . | . | CASSVGPQGNEQFF | TGTGCCAGCAGCGTAGGCCCCCAGGGGAATGAGCAGTTCTTC
TRBJ1-6 | TRBV5-1 | few | . | CASSLQGLGSPLHF | TGCGCCAGCAGCCTACAGGGACTAGGTTCACCCCTCCACTTT
TRBJ1-2 | TRBV6-5 | once | . | CASSYSRQGGYGYTF | TGTGCCAGCAGTTACAGTAGGCAGGGAGGATATGGCTACACCTTC
TRBJ1-2 | TRBV3-1/TRBV3-2 | . | . | CASSQGALRDEPNYGYTF | TGTGCCAGCAGCCAAGGGGCGTTGAGGGATGAGCCTAACTATGGCTACACCTTC
TRBJ1-1 | TRBV9 | once | TRBD1 | CASSLAQGATEAFF | TGTGCCAGCAGCCTTGCACAGGGGGCGACTGAAGCTTTCTTT
TRBJ2-1 | TRBV27 | . | . | CASSPVRTRGFNEQFF | TGTGCCAGCAGCCCAGTCCGGACTAGGGGGTTTAATGAGCAGTTCTTC
TRBJ1-1 | TRBV6-6 | . | . | CASSDRQVQAFF | TGTGCCAGCAGTGACCGACAGGTACAAGCTTTCTTT
TRBJ1-5 | TRBV6-6 | . | . | CASSYSHPGDQPQHF | TGTGCCAGCAGTTACAGTCATCCAGGGGATCAGCCCCAGCATTTT
TRBJ2-7 | TRBV7-2 | once | . | CASSFGGWGEQYF | TGTGCCAGCAGCTTCGGCGGGTGGGGCGAGCAGTACTTC